Given below is one T cell receptor beta chain in context. The sample is drawn from a study of shared T cell receptors in the human thymus. Looked up from germline, CDR1 is MNHEY and CDR2 is SMNVEV (reference sequence). Trimming cost V 6 bases and J 2 bases, with 15 bases left between them. This CDR3 comprises 15 residues. TCRdb's table, derived via immunoSEQ multiplex PCR, lists solely in-frame clones and lacks some. Among roughly 660,000 clones listed, around 87% were seen once. The data were also submitted as part of a second study, on human thymus T cells. According to that study: Thymic and blood repertoires appeared to display a bias in their usage of V and J genes.

This chain joins TRBV27 and TRBJ2-3; D uncertain. Material: thymocytes. The receptor was isolated from a boy younger than two with a congenital heart defect. CDR3 coding DNA: TGTGCCAGCAGACTCCGCAGGAAATCCACAGATACGCAGTATTTT. It encodes CASRLRRKSTDTQYF.